A single sample is the source of the 16 T cell receptor beta chains below, sequenced in a study of OX40 agonist ivuxolimab in advanced cancers. TCRdb keeps only in-frame clones here, not all; method: immunoSEQ multiplex PCR. Of about 35,000 clones in the sample, around 73% were seen once. The sample consisted of CD4+ or CD8+ T cells sorted from blood, taken in a trial of the OX40 agonist ivuxolimab. Source of these receptors: an adult with an advanced solid tumor such as melanoma, head and neck, liver or kidney cancer.

The rearrangement uses TRBV12-5 and TRBJ2-5; 9 nucleotides align to TRBD1. Germline CDR1 reads LGHNT; CDR2 reads FRNRAP. Trimming removed 3 bases from V and 5 bases from J; junction bases left unmatched: 7. The CDR3 extends over 15 amino acids. In DNA, the CDR3 is TGTGCTAGTGGTTTTCCGGGACAGGGTCTGGAGACCCAGTACTTC. Translated: CASGFPGQGLETQYF.

This clone appeared once. The rearrangement joins TRBV9 to TRBJ1-5; unclear D gene. Germline V lookup: CDR1 SGDLS, CDR2 YYNGEE. Trimming stripped 0 bases from V and 7 bases from J, with 8 bases between. This CDR3 has 13 residues. The CDR3 spells CASSVGGGQPQHF. In DNA form, the CDR3 reads TGTGCCAGCAGCGTAGGGGGTGGCCAGCCCCAGCATTTT.

The chain uses TRBV28 and TRBJ2-7; 9 nucleotides align to TRBD2. The V segment lost 5 bases and the J segment 7 bases; nucleotides outside the gene matches: 12. This CDR3 spans 15 amino acids. CDR1 is MDHEN and CDR2 is SYDVKM in the germline V gene. CDR3 sequence (DNA): TGTGCCAGCAGTCCCAGACTAGCGGTGCCGCTAGAGCAGTACTTC. Translation: CASSPRLAVPLEQYF. The full variable domain, completed using reference TRBV28 and TRBJ2-7, is DVKVTQSSRYLVKRTGEKVFLECVQDMDHENMFWYRQDPGLGLRLIYFSYDVKMKEKGDIPEGYSVSREKKERFSLILESASTNQTSMYLCASSPRLAVPLEQYFGPGTRLTVT.

The chain is built from TRBV23-1 and TRBJ1-5; no firm D call. TRBV23-1 counts as an open reading frame of uncertain function. Trimming stripped 0 bases from V and 6 bases from J, with 6 bases between. The CDR3 spans 13 residues. The CDR3 loop is CASSQSKGQPQHF. The CDR3 coding sequence is TGCGCCAGCAGTCAATCGAAAGGTCAGCCCCAGCATTTT.

The chain joins TRBV10-1 to TRBJ2-7; 8 bases line up with TRBD2. This CDR3 is built from 15 residues. Germline V gene sequence: CDR1 WNHNN, CDR2 SYGVQD (reference sequence). V lost 1 base and J lost 0; bases outside the gene matches: 2. The CDR3 DNA reads TGCGCCAGCAGTGAGTTTGCGGGGGGCTCCTACGAGCAGTACTTC. It yields the protein CASSEFAGGSYEQYF.

This chain joins TRBV6-5 and TRBJ2-1; no clear D. The ends were cut back, 3 bases at V and 8 bases at J, with 14 bases in the middle. The CDR3 loop spans 14 amino acids. Looked up from germline, CDR1 is MNHEY and CDR2 is SVGAGI. Here the CDR3 DNA reads TGTGCCAGCAGTTATTTGGGGTTGGCGGATGAGCAGTTCTTC. Protein product: CASSYLGLADEQFF.

The rearrangement links TRBV7-9 to TRBJ2-3; TRBD2 matches 7 bases. Germline values: CDR1 SEHNR, CDR2 FQNEAQ (reference sequence). This CDR3 region has 17 residues. V shed 4 bases and J 1 base; nucleotides not matched to a gene: 11. The CDR3 DNA is TGTGCCAGCAGCTCTCCCTTCGGGGGGATTCGCACAGATACGCAGTATTTT. Residues: CASSSPFGGIRTDTQYF.

CDR3 protein: CASSREGLAAQETQYF. The CDR3 DNA follows: TGCGCCAGCAGCCGAGAGGGACTAGCGGCCCAAGAGACCCAGTACTTC. The chain recombines TRBV4-1 with TRBJ2-5, with 11 nucleotides matching TRBD2. In germline, CDR1 is MGHRA, CDR2 YSYEKL. This CDR3 has 16 residues. Unmatched junction bases numbered 5, after V lost 4 bases and J lost 1 base.

This clone was observed a single time. The CDR3 DNA reads as TGTGCCAGCAGCTTAAGGGACGGATTAAATTCACCCCTCCACTTT. Its translation: CASSLRDGLNSPLHF. The chain couples TRBV7-9 to TRBJ1-6; possible D gene TRBD1, 5 bases. Between the trimmed V and J ends, which lost 2 bases and 7 bases, there was a span of 12 bases. Germline lookup yields CDR1 SEHNR and CDR2 FQNEAQ (reference sequence). CDR3 size: 15 residues.

This clone was observed a handful of times. The chain is built from TRBV10-3 and TRBJ2-2; a possible D gene is TRBD2 (6 bases). This CDR3 spans 15 amino acids. V gave up 6 bases and J gave up 2 bases, with 13 bases separating them. Germline V gives CDR1 ENHRY, CDR2 SYGVKD. CDR3 amino acids: CAIRGTGSNTGELFF. The DNA for the CDR3 is TGTGCCATCAGGGGGACTGGCTCCAACACCGGGGAGCTGTTTTTT.

The chain uses TRBV5-4 and TRBJ2-1, with a possible D match to TRBD2 (5 bases). The CDR3 has 15 amino acids. The V gene lost 4 bases and the J gene lost 7 bases, with 18 bases spanning the gap. Germline V gene sequence: CDR1 SGHNT, CDR2 YYREEE (reference sequence). The CDR3 DNA follows: TGTGCCAGCAGCCCGGAAGAGGGATACGGGAATGAGCAGTTCTTC. Translating it yields CASSPEEGYGNEQFF.

The chain couples TRBV20-1 to TRBJ2-5; no clear D gene. The CDR3 contains 10 residues. The V and J ends lost 4 bases and 1 base respectively, with 1 base between them. Looked up from germline, CDR1 is DFQATT and CDR2 is SNEGSKA (reference sequence). The CDR3 here is CSATQETQYF. Here the CDR3 DNA reads TGCAGTGCTACCCAAGAGACCCAGTACTTC.

V usage is TRBV7-9 and J usage is TRBJ2-7; 7 positions match TRBD1. The CDR3 has 14 residues. Unmatched junction bases numbered 6, after V lost 5 bases and J lost 2 bases. Germline assignment: CDR1 SEHNR and CDR2 FQNEAQ (reference sequence). CDR3 region: CASSEGTVTYEQYF. The CDR3 nucleotides are TGTGCCAGCAGCGAGGGGACAGTTACCTACGAGCAGTACTTC.

The chain combines TRBV27 with TRBJ2-7, with 9 bases lining up with TRBD2. The germline V gene has CDR1 MNHEY and CDR2 SMNVEV (reference sequence). CDR3 length equals 15 residues. The V segment lost 3 bases and the J segment 2 bases; nucleotides outside the gene matches: 5. The CDR3 reads CASSFVAGVAYEQYF. Here the CDR3 DNA reads TGTGCCAGCAGTTTCGTAGCGGGGGTGGCCTACGAGCAGTACTTC.

The chain carries TRBV7-9 and TRBJ1-6; TRBD1 matches 8 bases. The germline V gene encodes CDR1 SEHNR and CDR2 FQNEAQ (reference sequence). The CDR3 has 16 residues. The trim removed 1 base at V and 7 bases at J, leaving 6 bases unmatched. The CDR3 loop is CASSLGQGFRNSPLHF. The CDR3 nucleotides read TGTGCCAGCAGCTTAGGACAGGGGTTTCGAAATTCACCCCTCCACTTT.

This clone has only one observation. This chain links TRBV28 with TRBJ2-1; D may be TRBD1 (8 bases). CDR1 is MDHEN, CDR2 SYDVKM, per germline. Trimming pared 6 bases from V and 8 bases from J, leaving 14 bases between. This CDR3 has 13 residues. Here the CDR3 reads CASRQGGSDEQFF. The CDR3 DNA reads TGTGCCAGCAGACAGGGGGGGTCGGATGAGCAGTTCTTC.